The rows below give T cell receptor beta chains drawn from one sample of a study of beta chain bispecific antibodies for T cell cancers. TCRdb reprocessed the 5' RACE reads via MiXCR and lists one record per CDR3 protein. The sample contains tens of thousands of distinct CDR3 sequences, 2% to 2.5% of which appear only once. These receptors have no known antigen. The sample here was healthy donor T cells cultured with leukemia cells, taken from a culture containing a bispecific antibody targeting TCR Vbeta12. All receptors derive from a human donor in good health. Some clones in this sample may be carry-over from other donors' samples. The CDR3 runs from the conserved cysteine through the conserved F or W. D genes are given only for firm matches. Size is omitted from some rows. Given values are once, few, many or a class for expanded clones.

V,size,D,J,CDR3,DNA
TRBV11-2,many,.,TRBJ2-5,CASSFGRMGQETQYF,TGTGCCAGCAGCTTTGGCCGAATGGGGCAAGAGACCCAGTACTTC
TRBV27,many,.,TRBJ2-5,CASSPTSQGTQYF,TGTGCCAGCAGCCCGACTAGTCAAGGGACCCAGTACTTC
TRBV4-1,medium-sized,.,TRBJ2-3,CASSQDLEETDTQYF,TGCGCCAGCAGCCAAGATTTGGAAGAGACAGATACGCAGTATTTT
TRBV20-1,many,.,TRBJ1-1,CSAREGQGITEAFF,TGCAGTGCTAGAGAGGGCCAGGGGATCACTGAAGCTTTCTTT
TRBV11-2,.,.,TRBJ1-4,CASSLGFGGEGEKLFF,TGTGCCAGCAGCTTAGGCTTCGGAGGGGAGGGTGAAAAACTGTTTTTT
TRBV18,many,TRBD2,TRBJ2-3,CASSPHRAGGPGTDTQYF,TGTGCCAGCTCACCTCACCGGGCGGGGGGCCCGGGCACAGATACGCAGTATTTT
TRBV29-1,many,.,TRBJ1-2,CSVWGQDVLNYGYTF,TGCAGCGTGTGGGGGCAGGACGTACTTAACTATGGCTACACCTTC
TRBV20-1,many,.,TRBJ2-7,CSARAPVSSYEQYF,TGCAGTGCTAGAGCTCCAGTGAGCTCCTACGAGCAGTACTTC
TRBV5-8,.,.,TRBJ2-1,CASSATGPSSNEQFF,TGTGCCAGCAGCGCAACAGGGCCTTCCAGCAATGAGCAGTTCTTC
TRBV18,many,.,TRBJ1-5,CASSRLDNQPQHF,TGTGCCAGCTCTCGCTTGGATAATCAGCCCCAGCATTTT
TRBV7-3,many,.,TRBJ2-5,CASSLDSRGGDQETQYF,TGTGCCAGCAGCTTAGATAGTAGGGGGGGGGACCAAGAGACCCAGTACTTC
TRBV9,many,TRBD1,TRBJ2-5,CASSVGTGLGETQYF,TGTGCCAGCAGCGTAGGGACAGGACTTGGGGAGACCCAGTACTTC